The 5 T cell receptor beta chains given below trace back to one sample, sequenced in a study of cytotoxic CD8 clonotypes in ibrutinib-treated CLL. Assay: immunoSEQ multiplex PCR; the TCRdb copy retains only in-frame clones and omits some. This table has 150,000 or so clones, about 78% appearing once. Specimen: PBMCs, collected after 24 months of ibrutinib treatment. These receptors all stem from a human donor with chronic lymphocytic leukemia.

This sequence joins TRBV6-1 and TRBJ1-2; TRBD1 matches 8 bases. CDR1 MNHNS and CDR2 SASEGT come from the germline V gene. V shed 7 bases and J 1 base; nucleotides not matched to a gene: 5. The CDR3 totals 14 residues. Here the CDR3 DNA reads TGTGCCAGCACCCCGGGACAGGTTAACTATGGCTACACCTTC. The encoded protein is CASTPGQVNYGYTF.

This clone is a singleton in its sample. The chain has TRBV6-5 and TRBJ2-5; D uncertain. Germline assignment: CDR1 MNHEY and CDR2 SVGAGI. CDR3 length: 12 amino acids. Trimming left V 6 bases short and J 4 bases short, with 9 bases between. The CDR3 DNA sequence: TGTGCCAGCAGCAGACCCCTAGAGACCCAGTACTTC. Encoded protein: CASSRPLETQYF.

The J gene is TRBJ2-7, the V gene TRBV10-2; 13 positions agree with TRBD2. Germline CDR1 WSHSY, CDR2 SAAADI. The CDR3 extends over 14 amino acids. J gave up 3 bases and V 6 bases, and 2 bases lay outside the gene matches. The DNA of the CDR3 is TGCGCCAGCAGACTAGCGGGGGGGGGCTACGAGCAGTACTTC. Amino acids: CASRLAGGGYEQYF.

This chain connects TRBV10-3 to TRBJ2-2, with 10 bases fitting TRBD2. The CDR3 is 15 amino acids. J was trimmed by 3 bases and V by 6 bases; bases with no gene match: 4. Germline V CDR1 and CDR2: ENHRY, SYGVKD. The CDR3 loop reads CAISPGLAYTGELFF. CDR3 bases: TGTGCCATCAGCCCGGGACTAGCGTACACCGGGGAGCTGTTTTTT.

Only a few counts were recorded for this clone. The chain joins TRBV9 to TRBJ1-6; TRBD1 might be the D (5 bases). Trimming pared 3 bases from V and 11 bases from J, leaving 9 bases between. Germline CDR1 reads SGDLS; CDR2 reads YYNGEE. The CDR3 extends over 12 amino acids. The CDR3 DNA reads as TGTGCCAGCAGCGGGGCGGGGCCACCCCTCCACTTT. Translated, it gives CASSGAGPPLHF.